The clone carrying this TCR beta chain was observed many times. This sample is drawn from a study of T cells in Graves' hyperthyroidism and ophthalmopathy. Using RNA transcripts as the source, TCR beta CDR3 regions were amplified. The primer set for the first-round RT-PCR of the TCR CDR3 was HTBI. One entry per CDR3 protein results from TCRdb running MiXCR on the multiplex PCR reads. The repertoire holds around 520,000 distinct CDR3 sequences, around 24% seen once, with about 10% in the top ten. The CDR3 totals 15 residues. Germline V CDR1 and CDR2: LNHDA, SQIVND (reference sequence). V was clipped by 6 bases and J by 1 base; unmatched bases: 8.

What was sequenced was blood. The chain has TRBV19 and TRBJ2-7, with TRBD1 matching over 8 bases. The clonotype was recovered from a woman in her 30s with Graves' ophthalmopathy. The CDR3 sequence is CASSTTGDGSYEQYF. CDR3 DNA: TGTGCCAGTAGCACGACAGGGGACGGATCCTACGAGCAGTACTTC.